This is a list of T cell receptor beta chains from one sample in a study of T-cell reconstitution after alpha-beta-depleted transplantation in children. TCRdb re-called the PCR reads through MiXCR, storing one row per CDR3 protein. The sample records about 580,000 distinct CDR3 sequences, approximately 22% being singletons. This material consisted of PBMCs, mostly from graft donor cells, taken 360 days after TCRalphabeta/CD19-depleted stem cell transplant. Receptors originate from a boy younger than two who had a stem cell transplant for acute myeloid leukemia, so the T cells may come from the graft donor. Each CDR3 is given with its conserved first and last residue. The D gene is left open where the match is weak. Size is omitted from some rows. Given values are once, few, many or a class for expanded clones.

size: -; D: -; J: TRBJ1-6; V: TRBV6-1; DNA: TGTGCCACTTGCCTGGGGGGCAATAATTCACCCCTCCACTTT; CDR3: CATCLGGNNSPLHF
size: many; D: -; J: TRBJ2-3; V: TRBV14; DNA: TGTGCCAGCCGGCCCGGGACCCATGCAGATACGCAGTATTTT; CDR3: CASRPGTHADTQYF
size: few; D: -; J: TRBJ2-7; V: TRBV20-1; DNA: TGCAGTGCTGCGAGGGTATTCCTTTCCTACGAGCAGTACTTC; CDR3: CSAARVFLSYEQYF
size: many; D: -; J: TRBJ1-5; V: TRBV24-1; DNA: TGTGCCACCAGTGATTTCGGACAGCCCCAGCATTTT; CDR3: CATSDFGQPQHF
size: few; D: TRBD1; J: TRBJ2-3; V: TRBV6-1; DNA: TGTGCCAGCAGTACCCGGGACAGGGATCTCCCGGGCACAGATACGCAGTATTTT; CDR3: CASSTRDRDLPGTDTQYF
size: many; D: -; J: TRBJ2-6; V: TRBV20-1; DNA: TGCAGTGCTAGTACGGCTGGGGCCAACGTCCTGACTTTC; CDR3: CSASTAGANVLTF
size: many; D: -; J: TRBJ2-1; V: TRBV7-2; DNA: TGTGCCAGCAGCTTAAGGGGGACTACCTCCTTCAATGAGCAGTTCTTC; CDR3: CASSLRGTTSFNEQFF
size: once; D: TRBD2; J: TRBJ2-5; V: TRBV20-1; DNA: TGCAGTGCTCCTAGCGGGGGTAGGGAGACCCAGTACTTC; CDR3: CSAPSGGRETQYF
size: few; D: TRBD1; J: TRBJ1-1; V: TRBV3-1; DNA: TGTGCCAGCAGCCTAATACAGGGGGATTCTGAAGCTTTCTTT; CDR3: CASSLIQGDSEAFF
size: few; D: TRBD2; J: TRBJ2-7; V: TRBV11-2; DNA: TGTGCCAGCAGCTTTGGAGCGGGGGAGGGGGAGCAGTACTTC; CDR3: CASSFGAGEGEQYF
size: few; D: TRBD1; J: TRBJ2-1; V: TRBV12-3/TRBV12-4; DNA: TGTGCCAGCAGTTACCCCCCTTTCGGGACAGGGGGCTCCTACAATGAGCAGTTCTTC; CDR3: CASSYPPFGTGGSYNEQFF
size: -; D: -; J: TRBJ1-2; V: TRBV27; DNA: TGTGCCAGCAGTTTGATGGGCGGAGACCCCAATAACTATGGCTACACCTTC; CDR3: CASSLMGGDPNNYGYTF
size: -; D: TRBD1; J: TRBJ1-5; V: TRBV6-4; DNA: TGTGCCAGCAGACAGAACAGGGGGGACGTCAATCAGCCCCAGCATTTT; CDR3: CASRQNRGDVNQPQHF
size: -; D: TRBD2; J: TRBJ2-3; V: TRBV10-2; DNA: TGCGCCAGCAGCCCCCTTATAGCGGGGGGGCCAGATACGCAGTATTTT; CDR3: CASSPLIAGGPDTQYF
size: many; D: -; J: TRBJ2-5; V: TRBV7-8; DNA: TGTGCCAGCAGCTTAGGCAGGATGAACAGGGAGGACCAGTACTTC; CDR3: CASSLGRMNREDQYF
size: many; D: -; J: TRBJ2-1; V: TRBV29-1; DNA: TGCAGCGTCAGGAGCTCCTACAATGAGCAGTTCTTC; CDR3: CSVRSSYNEQFF
size: -; D: -; J: TRBJ2-1; V: TRBV25-1; DNA: TGTGCCAGCAGTGACGGGATCGATGAGCAGTTCTTC; CDR3: CASSDGIDEQFF
size: -; D: -; J: TRBJ1-1; V: TRBV6-5; DNA: TGTGCCAGCATTAGATACACTGAAGCTTTCTTT; CDR3: CASIRYTEAFF
size: -; D: -; J: TRBJ2-1; V: TRBV21-1; DNA: TGTGCCAGCATCACCTCCCTACAGGGTTACAATGAGCAGTTCTTC; CDR3: CASITSLQGYNEQFF
size: few; D: -; J: TRBJ2-7; V: TRBV10-3; DNA: TGTGCCATCAGTGCCCGGGAATTCTACGAGCAGTACTTC; CDR3: CAISAREFYEQYF
size: -; D: TRBD2; J: TRBJ2-1; V: TRBV9; DNA: TGTGCCAGCAGCGTACTTCCTAGCGGGGGGTCTGTACAGTTCTTC; CDR3: CASSVLPSGGSVQFF
size: few; D: TRBD2; J: TRBJ2-4; V: TRBV6-1; DNA: TGTGCCAGCAGTCGTGGACTAGGGAAAAACATTCAGTACTTC; CDR3: CASSRGLGKNIQYF
size: many; D: TRBD1; J: TRBJ2-1; V: TRBV28; DNA: TGTGCCAGCAACAGGGGGATAAATCTCAATGAGCAGTTCTTC; CDR3: CASNRGINLNEQFF
size: -; D: -; J: TRBJ2-7; V: TRBV4-3; DNA: TGCGCCAGCAGCCAAGATCGCGAAGCAGGGACCTACGAGCAGTACTTC; CDR3: CASSQDREAGTYEQYF
size: many; D: TRBD2; J: TRBJ2-1; V: TRBV20-1; DNA: TGCAGTGCTAGACCCTCCGGGACTAGCGGGGCCTACAATGAGCAGTTCTTC; CDR3: CSARPSGTSGAYNEQFF
size: few; D: -; J: TRBJ1-5; V: TRBV7-2; DNA: TGTGCCAGCAGCGCAACAACAGATCAGCCCCAGCATTTT; CDR3: CASSATTDQPQHF
size: few; D: TRBD1; J: TRBJ2-7; V: TRBV20-1; DNA: TGCAGTGCTAGAGCAGGGCGACAGGGGTCTAGACGCGAGCAGTACTTC; CDR3: CSARAGRQGSRREQYF
size: -; D: TRBD2; J: TRBJ2-1; V: TRBV5-1; DNA: TGCGCCAGCAGCTTGGGGGGGACTAGCTCCTACAATGAGCAGTTCTTC; CDR3: CASSLGGTSSYNEQFF
size: few; D: -; J: TRBJ1-5; V: TRBV19; DNA: TGTGCCAGTAGTTTAACAGGTTCGGGTTTGCCCCAGCATTTT; CDR3: CASSLTGSGLPQHF
size: -; D: -; J: TRBJ2-5; V: TRBV9; DNA: TGTGCCAGCAGCGTAGGGGGCAAGGAGACCCAGTACTTC; CDR3: CASSVGGKETQYF
size: many; D: TRBD2; J: TRBJ2-5; V: TRBV5-1; DNA: TGCGCCAGTACCGGACTAGACCAAGAGACCCAGTACTTC; CDR3: CASTGLDQETQYF
size: -; D: TRBD1; J: TRBJ1-1; V: TRBV25-1; DNA: TGTGCCAGCAGTGAAGGGGACAGCCGTTTTGAAGCTTTCTTT; CDR3: CASSEGDSRFEAFF
size: few; D: -; J: TRBJ2-7; V: TRBV5-5; DNA: TGTGCCAGCAGCTTACAGACAGCTACCTACGAGCAGTACTTC; CDR3: CASSLQTATYEQYF
size: few; D: TRBD1; J: TRBJ1-2; V: TRBV6-1; DNA: TGTGCCAGCAGTGCCCGGGACAGGTCTGGCTACACCTTC; CDR3: CASSARDRSGYTF